Reported below is one T cell receptor beta chain. Its antigen remains unidentified. One end of the junction does not line up with germline, which may come from a read error. The CDR3 is 14 residues long. MiXCR, run by TCRdb on the 5' RACE reads, gives a single entry per CDR3 protein. The table has nearly 300,000 distinct CDR3 sequences, about 10% seen once. The data were taken from a study of T cells after yellow fever vaccination. Study information: Some fractions had low cell numbers, and these were prepared with SMART-Seq v4 Ultra Low Input. The study, taken as a whole, reports: The appearance of a small share of clonotypes in both CD4 and CD8 compartments was observed.

The sequence came from a man between 18 and 29 years old who received the YFV17D yellow fever vaccine. The chain carries TRBV12-3 or TRBV12-4 and TRBJ2-7, with D perhaps matching TRBD1 or TRBD2 (5 bases each). The sample here was CD4+ T cells sorted from PBMCs, taken 5 days after the yellow fever booster vaccination. CDR3 sequence reads: CASSLGPSPSGHNF. CDR3 bases: TGTGCCAGCAGTTTAGGCCCTAGTCCTTCGGGGCATAACTTC.